The TCR beta chain described here comes from a study of shared clonotypes between healthy human individuals. Looking at the study overall: Three CD4 naive, three CD4 memory, two CD8 naive and one CD8 memory plate were used per donor.

The authors' processing: Junction-only sequences produced by ImmunoSEQ had no quality scores, so filtering differed. Measured with immunoSEQ multiplex PCR; TCRdb has only the in-frame clones, and not every one. Clone size and V and J calls were adopted from that table, with D and trimming inferred from the DNA. The data show over a million clones, with more than 75% seen just once and 0.4% to 0.55% held by the top ten. Notes on this clone: Its specificity is unknown.

Study-wide findings and caveats: Generally, estimated richness proved larger in naive subsets than it did in memory subsets.

V lost 5 bases to trimming and J lost 1 base; unmatched junction nucleotides: 7. The germline V gene encodes CDR1 SGHAT and CDR2 FQNNGV. This CDR3 is built from 15 residues. This TCR came from a man younger than 30 in good health. Some clones in this sample may be carry-over from other donors' samples. The rearrangement uses TRBV11-2 and TRBJ1-1; 7 bases agree with TRBD1. Sequencing was carried out using memory CD4+ T cells from PBMCs. Stated subset: CD45RA-negative fraction. The CDR3 reads CASSATGQPNTEAFF. The DNA for the CDR3 is TGTGCCAGCAGCGCAACGGGACAGCCGAACACTGAAGCTTTCTTT.